The 7 T cell receptor beta chains listed next were all sequenced from one sample in a study of beta chain features in type 1 diabetes. Whole-study results and caveats: TCRB CDR3 length was moderately but significantly reduced in all four CD4+ subsets of Type 1 diabetes patients.

No antigens are known for them. As every portion of the isolated RNA was reverse transcribed, the sequencing read expressed TCRB transcripts. Clones were read by immunoSEQ multiplex PCR, and TCRdb kept only the in-frame ones, dropping some. The sample includes 600,000 or so clones, over 12% of them seen just once. The sample comprised naive CD4+ T cells from blood. The receptors stem from a man younger than 30 with type 1 diabetes.

The V and J genes are TRBV5-6 and TRBJ2-1, with TRBD2 matching 13 bases. This CDR3 comprises 17 residues. Trimming at V came to 0 bases and at J to 6 bases, leaving 6 bases not matched to a gene. From germline, CDR1 is SGHDT and CDR2 YYEEEE. The CDR3 DNA reads TGTGCCAGCAGCTTGGGACTAGCGGGAGGACCTCGCAATGAGCAGTTCTTC. It is translated as CASSLGLAGGPRNEQFF. The full variable domain, its missing parts supplied by reference TRBV5-6 and TRBJ2-1, is DAGVTQSPTHLIKTRGQQVTLRCSPKSGHDTVSWYQQALGQGPQFIFQYYEEEERQRGNFPDRFSGHQFPNYSSELNVNALLLGDSALYLCASSLGLAGGPRNEQFFGPGTRLTVL.

The chain couples TRBV2 to TRBJ1-1, with TRBD1 matching 8 bases. The CDR3 covers 14 residues. Per the germline V gene, CDR1 is SNHLY and CDR2 is FYNNEI. Trimming at V came to 6 bases and at J to 6 bases, leaving 9 bases not matched to a gene. The CDR3 DNA reads TGTGCCAGCAGGACCGGACAGGGATATTCTGAAGCTTTCTTT. It translates to CASRTGQGYSEAFF. The variable domain in full, with the rest retrieved from reference TRBV2 and TRBJ1-1, is EPEVTQTPSHQVTQMGQEVILRCVPISNHLYFYWYRQILGQKVEFLVSFYNNEISEKSEIFDDQFSVERPDGSNFTLKIRSTKLEDSAMYFCASRTGQGYSEAFFGQGTRLTVV.

V and J are TRBV30 and TRBJ2-7; 9 bases align to TRBD2. The CDR3 length is 16 residues. Trimming took 6 bases from V and 3 from J; bases not matched to a gene: 15. Germline CDR1 GTSNPN, CDR2 SVGIG (reference sequence). CDR3 sequence (DNA): TGTGCCTGTCCCCGAGCGGCGGATAGCGGGAGCTACGAGCAGTACTTC. Its translation is CACPRAADSGSYEQYF.

Details on this clone: The sample carries other DNA sequences with the same CDR3. The chain combines TRBV20-1 with TRBJ2-5; D remains unclear. The germline gives CDR1 DFQATT, CDR2 SNEGSKA (reference sequence). CDR3 size: 11 residues. Deletions cut 0 bases from V and 5 bases from J, with 4 bases between. The CDR3 DNA is TGCAGTGCTAGAGATAGGGAGACCCAGTACTTC. Translated: CSARDRETQYF.

This sequence joins TRBV4-2 and TRBJ2-7, with D possibly matching TRBD1 (6 bases). The ends were cut back, 0 bases at V and 10 bases at J, with 16 bases in the middle. This CDR3 is 14 amino acids long. Per the germline V gene, CDR1 is LGHNA and CDR2 is YNFKEQ. The CDR3 DNA is TGTGCCAGCAGCCAAGATCAGGCAGGGGCAGCACAGTACTTC. Its translation: CASSQDQAGAAQYF.

The chain couples TRBV9 to TRBJ2-1, with 9 bases matching TRBD2. The CDR3 runs to 16 residues. CDR1 SGDLS and CDR2 YYNGEE come from the germline V gene. Trimming cost V 0 bases and J 5 bases; bases outside gene matches: 6. The CDR3 loop reads CASSVAVSGSDNEQFF. In DNA form, the CDR3 reads TGTGCCAGCAGCGTAGCGGTTAGCGGGAGTGACAATGAGCAGTTCTTC.

V usage is TRBV30 and J usage is TRBJ1-2; a possible D gene is TRBD1 (5 bases). CDR1 and CDR2 from the germline V gene are GTSNPN and SVGIG (reference sequence). CDR3 size: 14 residues. V was clipped by 4 bases and J by 4 bases, with 16 bases between them. CDR3 amino acids: CAWTSLVGPYGYTF. The CDR3 region has the DNA TGTGCCTGGACGTCGTTGGTGGGGCCCTATGGCTACACCTTC.